A selection of T cell receptor beta chains follows, all from one sample in a study of immune heterogeneity within non-small cell lung tumors. TCRdb ran MiXCR on the multiplex PCR reads and lists one entry per CDR3 protein. The sample lists 3,500 to 5,500 distinct CDR3 sequences, around a fifth occurring once. Sequenced input: lung tumor tissue. The receptors shown here come from a man aged 70-80 years with non-small cell lung cancer. Each CDR3 is given with its conserved first and last residue. The D gene is left open where the match is weak. Some rows mark clone size as missing; the rest say once, few, many or name a class of expanded clone.

clone size	V gene	D gene	J gene	CDR3 protein	CDR3 DNA
few	TRBV6-1	.	TRBJ1-5	CASGRNSNQPQHF	TGTGCCAGCGGTCGAAATAGCAATCAGCCCCAGCATTTT
medium-sized	TRBV3-1	TRBD2	TRBJ2-3	CASSSTSVTDTQYF	TGTGCCAGCAGTTCCACTAGCGTTACAGATACGCAGTATTTT
medium-sized	TRBV20-1	TRBD1	TRBJ1-1	CSALRGQGGTEAFF	TGCAGTGCTTTACGGGGACAGGGAGGTACTGAAGCTTTCTTT
few	TRBV20-1	.	TRBJ1-3	CSASDGGAGNTIYF	TGCAGTGCTAGCGATGGGGGCGCCGGAAACACCATATATTTT
few	TRBV5-1	.	TRBJ2-2	CASSQGGGLTGELFF	TGCGCCAGCAGCCAGGGAGGAGGACTTACCGGGGAGCTGTTTTTT
medium-sized	TRBV18	.	TRBJ2-5	CASSPQPPGHPQETQYF	TGTGCCAGCTCACCGCAACCCCCGGGACACCCGCAAGAGACCCAGTACTTC
.	TRBV20-1	.	TRBJ1-1	CSAAGGGTEAFF	TGCAGTGCAGCAGGAGGGGGCACTGAAGCTTTCTTT
large	TRBV28	.	TRBJ2-7	CASSADKRVSYEQYF	TGTGCCAGCAGCGCAGACAAGAGGGTTTCCTACGAGCAGTACTTC
medium-sized	TRBV4-2	TRBD1	TRBJ1-6	CASNTDRDNSPLHF	TGTGCCAGCAATACCGACAGGGATAATTCACCCCTCCACTTT
medium-sized	TRBV7-8	.	TRBJ2-7	CASSLAHRVPSAEQYF	TGTGCCAGCAGCTTAGCGCACCGGGTGCCCTCAGCCGAGCAGTACTTC
medium-sized	TRBV3-1	.	TRBJ1-1	CASSQDRGTVEAFF	TGTGCCAGCAGCCAAGACCGGGGGACCGTTGAAGCTTTCTTT
medium-sized	TRBV20-1	.	TRBJ2-1	CSASYPLLFF	TGCAGTGCTAGTTACCCCTTACTATTCTTC
few	TRBV9	.	TRBJ2-1	CASSERRGSYNEQFF	TGTGCCAGCAGCGAGAGAAGGGGCAGTTACAATGAGCAGTTCTTC
few	TRBV11-2	.	TRBJ2-3	CASSLSGATNTQYF	TGTGCCAGCAGCTTAAGCGGAGCCACAAATACGCAGTATTTT
few	TRBV15	.	TRBJ2-6	CATSRGKGANVLTF	TGTGCCACCAGCAGGGGAAAAGGGGCCAACGTCCTGACTTTC
once	TRBV19	.	TRBJ1-5	CASSIRQWNQSQHF	TGTGCCAGTAGTATCCGACAGTGGAATCAGTCCCAGCATTTT
medium-sized	TRBV2	TRBD1	TRBJ2-7	CASRRTGSYEQYF	TGTGCCAGCAGGAGGACAGGGAGCTACGAGCAGTACTTC
medium-sized	TRBV6-1	TRBD2	TRBJ2-7	CASSYLTSGGYEQYF	TGTGCCAGCAGCTACCTAACTAGCGGGGGGTACGAGCAGTACTTC
medium-sized	TRBV28	.	TRBJ1-1	CASSQPPTVEAFF	TGTGCCAGCAGTCAGCCTCCGACAGTTGAAGCTTTCTTT
few	TRBV6-1	.	TRBJ2-4	CASSFGGWDIQYF	TGTGCCAGCAGTTTCGGTGGGTGGGACATTCAGTACTTC
medium-sized	TRBV28	TRBD1	TRBJ1-2	CASSLTGDRGIDGYTF	TGTGCCAGCAGTTTAACGGGGGACAGGGGGATTGATGGCTACACCTTC
.	TRBV2	.	TRBJ1-2	CASSQGSFNYGYTF	TGTGCCAGCAGTCAGGGTTCCTTTAACTATGGCTACACCTTC
.	TRBV20-1	TRBD1	TRBJ2-7	CSALGQVSREQYF	TGCAGTGCCCTCGGACAGGTGTCACGCGAGCAGTACTTC
medium-sized	TRBV5-1	TRBD2	TRBJ2-3	CASSLRGAGADTQYF	TGCGCCAGCAGCCTGCGGGGGGCGGGAGCAGATACGCAGTATTTT
.	TRBV2	TRBD1	TRBJ1-1	CASSVWTGVTEAFF	TGTGCCAGCAGTGTGTGGACAGGAGTCACTGAAGCTTTCTTT
medium-sized	TRBV7-2	.	TRBJ2-7	CASSPGPLSYEQYF	TGTGCCAGCAGCCCCGGACCCTTGTCCTACGAGCAGTACTTC
few	TRBV5-5	TRBD2	TRBJ2-3	CASSLAGTRARDTQYF	TGTGCCAGCAGCTTGGCTGGGACTAGAGCCCGAGATACGCAGTATTTT
medium-sized	TRBV11-1	.	TRBJ1-3	CASSLVAASGNTIYF	TGTGCCAGCAGCTTAGTTGCAGCCTCTGGAAACACCATATATTTT
few	TRBV20-1	TRBD2	TRBJ2-5	CSAEGLAGGLAETQYF	TGCAGTGCTGAGGGACTAGCGGGAGGGCTCGCCGAGACCCAGTACTTC
few	TRBV2	TRBD1	TRBJ1-2	CASRPTGPLYGCTF	TGTGCCAGCAGACCGACAGGGCCACTCTATGGCTGCACCTTC
few	TRBV29-1	TRBD2	TRBJ2-7	CSVEILAGGVYEQYF	TGCAGCGTTGAAATCCTAGCGGGAGGAGTTTACGAGCAGTACTTC
once	TRBV5-1	TRBD1	TRBJ2-7	CASSSATGTGSHEQYF	TGCGCCAGCAGCTCGGCGACCGGGACAGGGTCACACGAGCAGTACTTC
.	TRBV6-1	.	TRBJ2-7	CASSLFPNMVEQYF	TGTGCCAGCAGTCTGTTCCCCAATATGGTCGAGCAGTACTTC
.	TRBV7-2	TRBD2	TRBJ2-1	CASSQVTSGSIPNEQFF	TGTGCCAGCAGCCAAGTCACTAGCGGATCCATCCCCAATGAGCAGTTCTTC
few	TRBV2	TRBD1	TRBJ2-2	CASIQGANTGELFF	TGTGCCAGCATACAGGGGGCGAACACCGGGGAGCTGTTTTTT
.	TRBV29-1	TRBD1	TRBJ1-1	CSVSGEGASLGTEAFF	TGCAGCGTTTCCGGAGAGGGGGCTTCTTTGGGGACTGAAGCTTTCTTT
large	TRBV27	.	TRBJ1-4	CASRFTGSATNEKLFF	TGTGCCAGCAGATTCACAGGGTCAGCAACTAATGAAAAACTGTTTTTT